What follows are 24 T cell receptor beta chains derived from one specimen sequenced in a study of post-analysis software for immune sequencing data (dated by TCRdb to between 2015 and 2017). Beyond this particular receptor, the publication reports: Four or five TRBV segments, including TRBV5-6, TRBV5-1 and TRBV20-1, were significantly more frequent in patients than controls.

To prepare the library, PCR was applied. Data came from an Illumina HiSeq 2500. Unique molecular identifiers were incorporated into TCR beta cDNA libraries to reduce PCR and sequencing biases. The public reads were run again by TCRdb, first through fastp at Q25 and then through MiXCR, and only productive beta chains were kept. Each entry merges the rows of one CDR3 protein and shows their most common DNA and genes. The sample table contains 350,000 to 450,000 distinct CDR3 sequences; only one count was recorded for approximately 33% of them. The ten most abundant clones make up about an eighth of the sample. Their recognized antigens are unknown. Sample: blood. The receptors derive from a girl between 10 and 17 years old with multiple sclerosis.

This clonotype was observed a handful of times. The CDR3 sequence is CASSVVSDPPDTQYF. The CDR3 bases are TGTGCCAGCAGCGTAGTGAGCGACCCGCCAGATACGCAGTATTTT. The rearrangement links TRBV9 to TRBJ2-3; no clear D. V was pared by 0 bases and J by 4 bases, with 12 bases between. Germline-derived CDR1 and CDR2 are SGDLS and YYNGEE. The CDR3 is 15 residues long.

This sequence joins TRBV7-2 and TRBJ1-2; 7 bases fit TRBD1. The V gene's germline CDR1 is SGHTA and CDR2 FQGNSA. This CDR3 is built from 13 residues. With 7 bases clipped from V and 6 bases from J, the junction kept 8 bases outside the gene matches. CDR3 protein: CASTPGTAHGYTF. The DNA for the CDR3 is TGTGCCAGCACCCCAGGGACAGCGCATGGCTACACCTTC.

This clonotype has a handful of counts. In DNA form, the CDR3 reads TGCAGCGCCGAGCCGGGGACGGTCTCCTACGAGCAGTACTTC. Translating it yields CSAEPGTVSYEQYF. The chain recombines TRBV29-1 with TRBJ2-7; D is tentatively TRBD1 or TRBD2 (5 bases each). Trimming stripped 7 bases from V and 0 bases from J, with 16 bases between. The germline gives CDR1 SQVTM, CDR2 ANQGSEA. This CDR3 contains 14 residues.

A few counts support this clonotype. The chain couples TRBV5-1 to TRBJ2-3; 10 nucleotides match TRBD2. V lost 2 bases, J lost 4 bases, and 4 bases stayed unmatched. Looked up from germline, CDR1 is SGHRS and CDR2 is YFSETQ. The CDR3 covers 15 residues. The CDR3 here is CASSFGTSAADTQYF. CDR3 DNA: TGCGCCAGCAGCTTTGGGACTAGCGCCGCAGATACGCAGTATTTT.

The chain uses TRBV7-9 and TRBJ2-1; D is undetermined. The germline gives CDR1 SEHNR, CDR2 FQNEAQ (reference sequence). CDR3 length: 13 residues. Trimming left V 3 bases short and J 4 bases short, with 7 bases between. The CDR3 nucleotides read TGTGCCAGCAGCTTTTCTGAGTACAATGAGCAGTTCTTC. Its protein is CASSFSEYNEQFF.

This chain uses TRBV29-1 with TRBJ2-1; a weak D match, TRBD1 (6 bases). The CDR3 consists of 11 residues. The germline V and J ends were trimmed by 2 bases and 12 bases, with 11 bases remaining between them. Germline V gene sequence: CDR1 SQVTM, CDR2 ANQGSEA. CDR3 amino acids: CSVETGSVQFF. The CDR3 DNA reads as TGCAGCGTTGAAACAGGGTCGGTGCAGTTCTTC.

CDR3 nucleotide sequence: TGCAGTGCTATTGTATCCGGGGCCAGTCAGCCCCAGCATTTT. As protein: CSAIVSGASQPQHF. This chain uses TRBV20-1 with TRBJ1-5, with D tentatively TRBD1 (5 bases). Germline lookup yields CDR1 DFQATT and CDR2 SNEGSKA (reference sequence). Trimming pared 4 bases from V and 6 bases from J, leaving 16 bases between. CDR3 size: 14 residues.

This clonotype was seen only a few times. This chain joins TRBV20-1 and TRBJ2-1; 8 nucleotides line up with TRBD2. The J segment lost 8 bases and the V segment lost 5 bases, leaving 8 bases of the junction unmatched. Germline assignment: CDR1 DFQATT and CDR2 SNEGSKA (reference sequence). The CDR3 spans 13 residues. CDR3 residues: CSALRTSTDEQFF. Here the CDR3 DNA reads TGCAGTGCTCTCCGGACTAGCACCGATGAGCAGTTCTTC.

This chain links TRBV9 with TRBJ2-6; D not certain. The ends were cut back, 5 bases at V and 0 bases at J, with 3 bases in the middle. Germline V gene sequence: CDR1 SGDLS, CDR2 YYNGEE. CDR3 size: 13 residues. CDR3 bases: TGTGCCAGCAGGGGCTCTGGGGCCAACGTCCTGACTTTC. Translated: CASRGSGANVLTF. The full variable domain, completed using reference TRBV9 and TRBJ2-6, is DSGVTQTPKHLITATGQRVTLRCSPRSGDLSVYWYQQSLDQGLQFLIQYYNGEERAKGNILERFSAQQFPDLHSELNLSSLELGDSALYFCASRGSGANVLTFGAGSRLTVL.

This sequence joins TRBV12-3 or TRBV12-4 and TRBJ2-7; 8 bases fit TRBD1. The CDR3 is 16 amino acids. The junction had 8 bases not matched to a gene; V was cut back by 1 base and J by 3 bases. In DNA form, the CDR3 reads TGTGCCAGCAGTTTAGGTGAACAGGGGGGTAGCTACGAGCAGTACTTC. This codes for CASSLGEQGGSYEQYF.

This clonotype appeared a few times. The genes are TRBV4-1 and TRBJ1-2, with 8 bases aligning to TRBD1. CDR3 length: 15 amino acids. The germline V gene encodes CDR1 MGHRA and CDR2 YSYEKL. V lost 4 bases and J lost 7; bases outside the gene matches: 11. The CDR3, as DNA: TGCGCCAGCAGCCCCGTTCTGCAGGGGGCGATTGGCTACACCTTC. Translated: CASSPVLQGAIGYTF.

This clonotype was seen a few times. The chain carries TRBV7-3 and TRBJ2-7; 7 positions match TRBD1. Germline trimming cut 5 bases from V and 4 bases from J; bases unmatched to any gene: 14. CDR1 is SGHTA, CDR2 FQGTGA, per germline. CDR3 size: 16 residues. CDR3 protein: CASSTLGQSLEYEQYF. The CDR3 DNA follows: TGTGCCAGCAGCACCCTGGGACAGAGTTTGGAGTACGAGCAGTACTTC.

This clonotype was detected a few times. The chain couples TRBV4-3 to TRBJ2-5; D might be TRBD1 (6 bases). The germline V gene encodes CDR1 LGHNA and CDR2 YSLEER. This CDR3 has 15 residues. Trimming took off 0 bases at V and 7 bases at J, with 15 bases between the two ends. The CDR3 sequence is CASSQDYRATRTQYF. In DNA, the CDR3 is TGCGCCAGCAGCCAAGATTACAGGGCTACGAGGACCCAGTACTTC.

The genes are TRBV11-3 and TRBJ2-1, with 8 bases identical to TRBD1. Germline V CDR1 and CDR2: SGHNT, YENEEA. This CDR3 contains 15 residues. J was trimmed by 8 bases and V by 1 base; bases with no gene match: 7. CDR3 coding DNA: TGTGCCAGCAGCTTAGCTGGAGGACAGGGCGATGAGCAGTTCTTC. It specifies CASSLAGGQGDEQFF.

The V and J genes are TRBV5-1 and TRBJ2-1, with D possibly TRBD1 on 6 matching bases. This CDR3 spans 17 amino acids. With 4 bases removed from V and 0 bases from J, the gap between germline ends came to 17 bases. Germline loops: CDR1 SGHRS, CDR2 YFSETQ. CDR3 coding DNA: TGCGCCAGCAGCCCCTCGGCAGGGACATACTCCTACAATGAGCAGTTCTTC. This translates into CASSPSAGTYSYNEQFF.

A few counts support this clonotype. The CDR3: CASSLMQVKNTEAFF. The CDR3 DNA reads TGTGCCAGCAGCTTGATGCAGGTCAAGAACACTGAAGCTTTCTTT. The chain recombines TRBV5-6 with TRBJ1-1, with no clear D. Trimming took 1 base from V and 1 from J, leaving 11 bases between them. CDR1 is SGHDT, CDR2 YYEEEE, per germline. The CDR3 covers 15 residues.

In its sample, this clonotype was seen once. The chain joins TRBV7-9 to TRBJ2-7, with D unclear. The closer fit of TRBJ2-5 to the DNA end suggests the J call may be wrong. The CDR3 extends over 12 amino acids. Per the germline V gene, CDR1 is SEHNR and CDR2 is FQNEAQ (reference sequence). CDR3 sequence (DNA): TGTGCCAGCAGCTCCCTGACGGAGACCCAGTACTTC. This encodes CASSSLTETQYF.

The CDR3 region has the DNA TGCAGTGCTAGAGATATCGGGGTTAGTGGCAGGGTTAGCAATCAGCCCCAGCATTTT. This gives the protein CSARDIGVSGRVSNQPQHF. The rearrangement joins TRBV20-1 to TRBJ1-5; TRBD1 is a possible D gene (5 bases). This CDR3 comprises 19 residues. Germline loops: CDR1 DFQATT, CDR2 SNEGSKA (reference sequence). Trimming stripped 0 bases from V and 0 bases from J, with 21 bases between.

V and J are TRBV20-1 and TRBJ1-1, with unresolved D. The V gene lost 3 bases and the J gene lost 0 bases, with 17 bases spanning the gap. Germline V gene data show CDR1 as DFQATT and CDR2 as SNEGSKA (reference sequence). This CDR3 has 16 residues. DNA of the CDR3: TGCAGTGCTAGGATCGCCGGGGTCAAATTGAACACTGAAGCTTTCTTT. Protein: CSARIAGVKLNTEAFF.

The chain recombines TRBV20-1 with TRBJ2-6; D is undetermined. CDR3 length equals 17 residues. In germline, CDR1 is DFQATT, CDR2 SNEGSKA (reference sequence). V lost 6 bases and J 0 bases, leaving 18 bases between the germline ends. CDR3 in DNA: TGCAGTGCAAAGAGATTGGCGGAGCACTCTGGGGCCAACGTCCTGACTTTC. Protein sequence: CSAKRLAEHSGANVLTF.

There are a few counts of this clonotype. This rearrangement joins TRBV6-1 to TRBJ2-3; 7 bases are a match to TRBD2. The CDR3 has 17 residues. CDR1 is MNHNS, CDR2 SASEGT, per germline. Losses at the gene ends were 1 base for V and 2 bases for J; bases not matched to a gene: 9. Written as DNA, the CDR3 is TGTGCCAGCAGTGAAGTTAGTGCGGGGGAGGTCACAGATACGCAGTATTTT. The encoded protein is CASSEVSAGEVTDTQYF.

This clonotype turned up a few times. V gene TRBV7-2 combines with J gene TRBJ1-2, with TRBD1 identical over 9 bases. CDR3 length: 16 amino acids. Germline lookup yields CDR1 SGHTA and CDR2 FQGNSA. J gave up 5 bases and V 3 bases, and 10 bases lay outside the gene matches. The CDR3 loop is CASSFESRQGVYGYTF. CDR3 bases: TGTGCCAGCAGCTTCGAGTCGCGACAGGGGGTTTATGGCTACACCTTC.

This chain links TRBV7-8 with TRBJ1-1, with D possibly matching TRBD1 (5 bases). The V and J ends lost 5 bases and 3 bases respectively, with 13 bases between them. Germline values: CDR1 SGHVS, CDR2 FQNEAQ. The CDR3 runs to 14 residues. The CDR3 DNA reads TGTGCCAGCAGCGGAAGTGGGGGGGACACTGAAGCTTTCTTT. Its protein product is CASSGSGGDTEAFF.

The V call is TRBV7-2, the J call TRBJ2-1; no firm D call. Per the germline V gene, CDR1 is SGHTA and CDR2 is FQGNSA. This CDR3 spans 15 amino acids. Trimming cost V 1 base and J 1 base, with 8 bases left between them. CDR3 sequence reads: CASSLGWGSYNEQFF. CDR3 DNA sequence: TGTGCCAGCAGCTTAGGATGGGGATCCTACAATGAGCAGTTCTTC.